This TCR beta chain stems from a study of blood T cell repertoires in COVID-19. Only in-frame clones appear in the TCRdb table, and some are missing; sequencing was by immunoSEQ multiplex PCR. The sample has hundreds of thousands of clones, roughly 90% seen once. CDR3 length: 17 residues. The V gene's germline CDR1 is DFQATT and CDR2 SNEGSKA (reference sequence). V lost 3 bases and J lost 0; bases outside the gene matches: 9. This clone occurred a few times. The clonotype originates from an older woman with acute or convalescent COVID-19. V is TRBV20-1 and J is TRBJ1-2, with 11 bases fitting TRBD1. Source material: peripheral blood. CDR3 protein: CSASHRDRGRANYGYTF. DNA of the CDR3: TGCAGTGCTAGTCACCGGGACAGGGGGAGAGCTAACTATGGCTACACCTTC.